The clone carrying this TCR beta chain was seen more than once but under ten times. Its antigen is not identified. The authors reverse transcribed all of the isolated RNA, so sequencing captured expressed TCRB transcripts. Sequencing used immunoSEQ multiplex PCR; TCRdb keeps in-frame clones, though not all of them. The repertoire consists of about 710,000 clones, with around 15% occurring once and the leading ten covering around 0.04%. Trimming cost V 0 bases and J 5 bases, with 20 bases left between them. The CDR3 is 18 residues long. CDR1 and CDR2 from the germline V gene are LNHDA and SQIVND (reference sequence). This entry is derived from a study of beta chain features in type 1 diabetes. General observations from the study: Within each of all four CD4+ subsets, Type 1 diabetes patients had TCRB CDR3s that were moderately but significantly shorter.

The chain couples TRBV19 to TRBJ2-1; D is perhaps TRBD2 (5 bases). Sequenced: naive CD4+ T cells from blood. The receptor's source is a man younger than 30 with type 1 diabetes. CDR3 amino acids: CASSIDAPSARGHNEQFF. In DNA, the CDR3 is TGTGCCAGTAGTATAGATGCCCCGTCAGCGCGAGGGCACAATGAGCAGTTCTTC.